This T cell receptor (beta chain) was sequenced for a study of metastatic and nonmetastatic thyroid tumors. Study as a whole: Repertoires were compared across blood and tumor or nodule tissue from malignant and benign thyroid patients. General study points: Reported TCR beta diversity, measured in blood and tumor, was significantly higher for malignant thyroid tumors than for benign nodules.

Details on this clone: Its target is unknown.

The CDR3 loop spans 13 amino acids. Germline V CDR1 and CDR2: WNHNN, SYGVQD (reference sequence). J was trimmed by 7 bases and V by 3 bases; bases with no gene match: 3. Patients underwent thyroid surgery, and none had received any treatment before it. Methods used by the authors: A classifier of distant metastasis in papillary thyroid cancer was built from CDR3 differences (across clinicopathological groups). TCRdb re-analyzed the PCR reads through MiXCR. The V and J calls here are based on TCRdb, not the publication. This table holds about 13,000 clones, around 29% found once. This clonotype was obtained from a female donor with papillary thyroid cancer or a benign thyroid nodule (not recorded which). Some clones in this sample may be carry-over from other donors' samples. The material sequenced was tumor tissue. This chain joins TRBV10-1 and TRBJ1-1; TRBD1 matches 9 bases. CDR3 residues: CASSEQGAVEAFF. For the CDR3, the DNA is TGCGCCAGCAGTGAACAGGGGGCGGTTGAAGCTTTCTTT.